The clone carrying this T cell receptor (beta chain) appeared a single time. This specimen belongs to a study of T cell changes during pregnancy in multiple sclerosis. Assay used: immunoSEQ multiplex PCR; TCRdb lists only in-frame clones, some missing. The profile covers fewer than 15,000 clones, with 88% appearing a single time and 8% to 9% taken by the ten largest. This sequence originates from a female donor with multiple sclerosis, enrolled in a pregnancy study. The sample in question was CD8+ T cells from peripheral blood mononuclear cells, obtained in the first trimester of pregnancy.

The CDR3 nucleotides are TGTGCCAGCAGCGGGACAGGGGACTACGAGCAGTACTTC. Its translation is CASSGTGDYEQYF. The V gene is TRBV2, the J gene TRBJ2-7, with TRBD1 matching 10 bases. CDR1 is SNHLY and CDR2 is FYNNEI in the germline V gene. The CDR3 runs to 13 residues. V lost 6 bases to trimming and J lost 3 bases; unmatched junction nucleotides: 2.